This passage covers 9 T cell receptor beta chains from one sample sequenced in a study of blood T cells in healthy people across ages. The authors ran a second PCR of roughly 6 to 12 cycles using a sample-barcoded 5' primer and a J-beta primer mix. Via MiXCR, TCRdb re-called the 5' RACE reads, giving one row per CDR3 protein. The sample shows 780,000 or so distinct CDR3 sequences, roughly three fifths of them seen only once. Sequenced input: blood. All receptors come from a man in his forties in good health.

The rearrangement joins TRBV20-1 to TRBJ2-5; tentatively, D is TRBD2 (5 bases). Germline CDR1 is DFQATT and CDR2 is SNEGSKA (reference sequence). The germline V and J ends were trimmed by 0 bases and 11 bases, with 25 bases remaining between them. The CDR3 spans 16 residues. The CDR3 protein is CSARDLFEGDYNEQYF. In DNA form, the CDR3 reads TGCAGTGCTAGAGATTTGTTCGAGGGAGACTACAATGAGCAGTACTTC.

The J gene is TRBJ1-1, the V gene TRBV10-3; 10 positions agree with TRBD1. Trimming cost V 4 bases and J 5 bases; bases outside gene matches: 4. The CDR3 has 14 residues. In germline, CDR1 is ENHRY, CDR2 SYGVKD. Written as DNA, the CDR3 is TGTGCCATCAGTGTGGGGACAGGGGTTACTGAAGCTTTCTTT. Translation gives CAISVGTGVTEAFF.

The V gene is TRBV6-2 or TRBV6-3, the J gene TRBJ2-1; D ambiguous. Judging by the DNA end, TRBJ2-7 fits better; the J call may be wrong. In germline, CDR1 is MNHEY, CDR2 SVGEGT. This CDR3 contains 18 residues. The CDR3 loop is CASSYSTGYPTIYYEQYF. The CDR3, as DNA: TGTGCCAGCAGTTACTCGACTGGCTATCCTACTATCTACTACGAGCAGTACTTC.

There are a few counts of this clonotype. This chain connects TRBV29-1 to TRBJ2-1; D might be TRBD2 (5 bases). The V gene's germline CDR1 is SQVTM and CDR2 ANQGSEA. The CDR3 is 13 residues long. Trimming took off 2 bases at V and 6 bases at J, with 11 bases between the two ends. The DNA for the CDR3 is TGCAGCGTTGAATTGTCGAGGGTCAATGAGCAGTTCTTC. It specifies CSVELSRVNEQFF.

V and J are TRBV12-3 or TRBV12-4 and TRBJ2-3, with D perhaps TRBD2 (5 bases). The CDR3 loop spans 13 amino acids. Trimming stripped 6 bases from V and 4 bases from J, with 11 bases between. CDR3 amino acids: CASSLAGPDTQYF. CDR3 nucleotide sequence: TGTGCCAGCAGCCTCGCGGGCCCAGATACGCAGTATTTT.

V gene TRBV12-3 or TRBV12-4 combines with J gene TRBJ1-2; 7 positions match TRBD1. The ends lost 3 bases at V and 3 bases at J; junction bases unmatched: 7. The CDR3 has 15 residues. CDR3 protein: CASSFKGGGHYGYTF. CDR3 DNA sequence: TGTGCCAGCAGTTTTAAAGGAGGGGGCCACTATGGCTACACCTTC.

As regards this clonotype: The junction departs from germline at one end; a sequencing error may be responsible. The V gene is TRBV29-1, the J gene TRBJ2-1; 9 bases map to TRBD2. In germline, CDR1 is SQVTM, CDR2 ANQGSEA. The CDR3 consists of 14 residues. DNA of the CDR3: TGCAGCGTCGAAGGGCGAGCGGGAGGAGATGAGCAGTTCTTC. This translates into CSVEGRAGGDEQFF.

This chain joins TRBV27 and TRBJ2-2; TRBD2 matches 9 bases. Germline V lookup: CDR1 MNHEY, CDR2 SMNVEV (reference sequence). The CDR3 is 18 residues long. Losses at the gene ends were 4 bases for V and 1 base for J; bases not matched to a gene: 10. CDR3 DNA: TGTGCCAGCAGTTCCCTACCACCTAGCGGGAAGAACACCGGGGAGCTGTTTTTT. Translated, it gives CASSSLPPSGKNTGELFF.

The chain employs TRBV6-4 and TRBJ2-1; 9 nucleotides line up with TRBD1. This CDR3 comprises 15 residues. CDR1 is MRHNA, CDR2 SNTAGT, per germline. Losses at the gene ends were 6 bases for V and 9 bases for J; bases not matched to a gene: 12. This CDR3 reads CASSEDRGGYGEQFF. In DNA, the CDR3 is TGTGCCAGCAGCGAAGACAGGGGGGGCTATGGTGAGCAGTTCTTC.